The source of this TCR beta chain is a study of Ad26.COV2.S vaccination and SARS-CoV-2 variants. Study results and limitations: Substantial breadth in spike-specific CD8+ and CD4+ T cell responses was reportedly seen after vaccination. Placebo recipients trailed vaccine recipients in spike-specific TCR breadth.

Losses at the gene ends were 5 bases for V and 0 bases for J; bases not matched to a gene: 5. The CDR3 covers 17 residues. Germline CDR1 is MDHEN and CDR2 is SYDVKM. Specified treatment: roughly 18 received Ad26.COV2.S at low or high dose, single or two shots; about 5 received placebo; per-sample allocation not given. Sampling took place 63 days after the first vaccine or placebo injection. Clones were read by immunoSEQ multiplex PCR, and TCRdb kept only the in-frame ones, dropping some. Of over 250,000 clones in the sample, around 87% were seen once. On this clone itself: Its specificity is unknown.

The source material was peripheral blood, sampled in a trial of Ad26.COV2.S vaccine versus placebo. The sequence was collected from a person between 18 and 60 years old who received the Ad26.COV2.S COVID-19 vaccine or a placebo. The V and J genes are TRBV28 and TRBJ2-3, with 13 bases identical to TRBD2. CDR3 sequence reads: CASSTSGRARSTDTQYF. The CDR3 nucleotides are TGTGCCAGCAGTACTAGCGGGAGGGCCAGAAGCACAGATACGCAGTATTTT.